The present T cell receptor beta chain was sequenced within a study of blood T cell repertoires in COVID-19. Background on the study: PBMCs, B-cell-depleted T cells, or T cells were the source of the cDNA or gDNA that made up the material.

Method: immunoSEQ multiplex PCR; TCRdb's copy keeps in-frame clones and lacks some. The sample carries approximately 100,000 clones, around nine tenths recorded once. Germline-derived CDR1 and CDR2 are GTSNPN and SVGIG (reference sequence). The CDR3 spans 14 residues. With 4 bases removed from V and 4 bases from J, the gap between germline ends came to 16 bases. This rearrangement joins TRBV30 to TRBJ1-2; D is possibly TRBD1 (5 bases). This TCR came from a human donor in a cohort sampled during active COVID-19. Sequencing used peripheral blood. The CDR3 DNA sequence: TGTGCCTGGAAAAGGGGTTTCGGTGGCTATGGCTACACCTTC. This codes for CAWKRGFGGYGYTF. Together with reference TRBV30 and TRBJ1-2, the CDR3 gives the full variable domain: SQTIHQWPATLVQPVGSPLSLECTVEGTSNPNLYWYRQAAGRGLQLLFYSVGIGQISSEVPQNLSASRPQDRQFILSSKKLLLSDSGFYLCAWKRGFGGYGYTFGSGTRLTVV.